This TCR beta chain was captured in a study of technical replicates of blood from a handful of donors. The method was immunoSEQ multiplex PCR; TCRdb's version includes in-frame clones alone and lacks a portion of them. The sample gives more than 75,000 clones, around 95% of which show up once; 0.2% to 0.3% is in the top ten. Germline V gene lookup returns CDR1 SGHRS and CDR2 YFSETQ. Trimming at V came to 0 bases and at J to 6 bases, leaving 3 bases not matched to a gene. The CDR3 runs 14 residues. This receptor was taken from a human donor in good health. The chain recombines TRBV5-1 with TRBJ1-2, with TRBD1 matching 9 bases. Sequencing used T cells isolated from PBMCs. As DNA, the CDR3 is TGCGCCAGCAGCTTGGAAACAGGGGGCAATGGCTACACCTTC. This gives the protein CASSLETGGNGYTF. The full variable domain, with the rest looked up from reference TRBV5-1 and TRBJ1-2, is KAGVTQTPRYLIKTRGQQVTLSCSPISGHRSVSWYQQTPGQGLQFLFEYFSETQRNKGNFPGRFSGRQFSNSRSEMNVSTLELGDSALYLCASSLETGGNGYTFGSGTRLTVV.